There are many counts of the clone carrying this TCR beta chain. This sample is drawn from a study of read filtering for tumor transcriptome and immune sequencing. The CDR3 consists of 12 residues. The ends lost 6 bases at V and 14 bases at J; junction bases unmatched: 8. This library used about 400 ng RNA and molecular barcoded adaptors spanning alpha/delta and beta/gamma chains. One entry per CDR3 protein, called by TCRdb with MiXCR from the reads. The sample lists fewer than 90,000 distinct CDR3 sequences, around an eighth occurring once. The chain uses TRBV12-3 or TRBV12-4 and TRBJ2-1, with 9 bases fitting TRBD1. The source is a donor aged 40 or older with multiple myeloma. The sequenced sample consisted of a population of CD138-negative cells sorted from bone marrow. This chain's CDR3 is CASRLSRDREFF. Here the CDR3 DNA reads TGTGCCAGCAGACTTTCCCGGGACAGGGAGTTCTTC.